These 23 T cell receptor beta chains came from one sample sequenced in a study of T cell responses to AZD1222 COVID-19 vaccine. Sequencing was performed with immunoSEQ multiplex PCR; in TCRdb, only in-frame clones are kept and a portion is missing. Counted here are 150,000 or so clones, over 90% occurring once; the ten biggest clones make up roughly 3.5%. Sequenced here: peripheral blood, sampled 28 days after the second AZD1222 dose. These receptors were obtained from an adult who received the AZD1222 COVID-19 vaccine.

V usage is TRBV28 and J usage is TRBJ1-1; D is possibly TRBD1 (5 bases). V lost 1 base to trimming and J lost 3 bases, with 9 bases between them. Germline loops: CDR1 MDHEN, CDR2 SYDVKM. The CDR3 totals 14 residues. The CDR3 coding sequence is TGTGCCAGCAGTTTATCAGGGTTGCACACTGAAGCTTTCTTT. Amino acids: CASSLSGLHTEAFF.

The gene calls are TRBV2 and TRBJ2-5, with D hard to call. V lost 2 bases to trimming and J lost 1 base, with 8 bases between them. Germline V gene sequence: CDR1 SNHLY, CDR2 FYNNEI. The CDR3 has 14 residues. CDR3 sequence: CASSETRSQETQYF. The CDR3 DNA is TGTGCCAGCAGTGAAACTCGTTCCCAAGAGACCCAGTACTTC.

The rearrangement uses TRBV5-6 and TRBJ1-4, with D hard to call. The CDR3 is 13 residues long. Germline values: CDR1 SGHDT, CDR2 YYEEEE. V shed 3 bases and J shed 8 bases, with 11 bases lying between them. The CDR3 is CASSSTPEEKLFF. The CDR3 nucleotides are TGTGCCAGCAGCTCAACCCCGGAGGAAAAACTGTTTTTT.

The rearrangement links TRBV9 to TRBJ1-4; 7 bases align to TRBD1. CDR3 length equals 14 residues. After removal of 3 bases from V and 15 bases from J, the junction contained 14 bases not matched to a gene. The germline V gene has CDR1 SGDLS and CDR2 YYNGEE. CDR3 sequence reads: CASSAGTDGRGVFF. CDR3 in DNA: TGTGCCAGCAGCGCCGGGACAGATGGGCGCGGGGTGTTTTTT.

This chain connects TRBV18 to TRBJ2-2, with 8 bases fitting TRBD1. The CDR3 has 14 amino acids. V lost 5 bases and J lost 5; bases outside the gene matches: 4. Germline V CDR1 and CDR2: KGHSH, LQKENI. The CDR3 DNA reads TGTGCCAGCTCAGGGCGACAGGGGACCGGGGAGCTGTTTTTT. Protein product: CASSGRQGTGELFF.

With respect to this clone: The sample contains more than one DNA sequence encoding this CDR3. The V and J genes are TRBV7-3 and TRBJ2-3, with D perhaps matching TRBD1 (6 bases). Germline CDR1 SGHTA, CDR2 FQGTGA. CDR3 length equals 14 residues. Trimming took 2 bases from V and 1 from J, leaving 7 bases between them. CDR3 coding DNA: TGTGCCAGCAGCTTAGGGGGCCGCACAGATACGCAGTATTTT. It codes for CASSLGGRTDTQYF.

About this clone: One end of the junction varies from germline; a read error may be responsible. The J gene is TRBJ2-1, the V gene TRBV27; 7 bases line up with TRBD2. This CDR3 comprises 16 residues. CDR1 MNHEY and CDR2 SMNVEV come from the germline V gene (reference sequence). CDR3 nucleotides: TGTGCCAGCAGTTCACTAGCGCGTAGCTCCTACAATGAACAGTTCTTC. Amino acid sequence: CASSSLARSSYNEQFF.

The rearrangement joins TRBV19 to TRBJ2-7; D call uncertain. Germline V gene sequence: CDR1 LNHDA, CDR2 SQIVND (reference sequence). CDR3 length equals 15 residues. Trimming took off 5 bases at V and 5 bases at J, with 19 bases between the two ends. CDR3: CASSPSLFWRNEQYF. The CDR3 DNA sequence: TGTGCCAGTAGTCCCTCCCTATTCTGGCGCAACGAGCAGTACTTC.

The J gene is TRBJ2-3, the V gene TRBV11-2; TRBD2 agrees at 9 bases. CDR1 is SGHAT and CDR2 is FQNNGV in the germline V gene. The CDR3 has 16 amino acids. The V and J ends lost 4 bases and 14 bases, in that order; junction bases with no gene match: 19. In DNA, the CDR3 is TGTGCCAGCAGCTCAGTCTCAAGGACTAGCGCCGAAGGTCCGTATTTT. It codes for CASSSVSRTSAEGPYF.

This chain joins TRBV6-5 and TRBJ1-6; tentatively, D is TRBD1 (6 bases). Deletions cut 5 bases from V and 8 bases from J, with 13 bases between. CDR1 and CDR2 (germline): MNHEY, SVGAGI. The length of the CDR3 is 14 residues. The CDR3, as DNA: TGTGCCAGCAGTCCACAGGGAAGTTATTCACCCCTCCACTTT. Protein sequence: CASSPQGSYSPLHF.

The chain links TRBV2 to TRBJ1-4; 8 nucleotides line up with TRBD1. CDR3 size: 14 residues. The ends lost 4 bases at V and 8 bases at J; junction bases unmatched: 6. Germline V CDR1 and CDR2: SNHLY, FYNNEI. CDR3 region: CASSVQGAREKLFF. The CDR3 DNA reads as TGTGCCAGCAGTGTCCAGGGGGCAAGAGAAAAACTGTTTTTT.

V and J are TRBV30 and TRBJ1-1; 7 nucleotides match TRBD1. With V trimmed by 3 bases and J by 1 base, 8 bases remained unmatched. CDR3 size: 15 residues. CDR1 is GTSNPN and CDR2 is SVGIG in the germline V gene (reference sequence). This chain's CDR3 is CAWRIRGLSNTEAFF. The CDR3 nucleotides are TGTGCCTGGAGGATTAGGGGGCTGTCGAACACTGAAGCTTTCTTT.

The chain links TRBV28 to TRBJ1-5, with TRBD1 identical over 7 bases. CDR3 length: 14 amino acids. With V trimmed by 8 bases and J by 5 bases, 9 bases remained unmatched. The germline gives CDR1 MDHEN, CDR2 SYDVKM. The CDR3 DNA follows: TGTGCCAGCCGGGCGGGGGGACAGTATCAGCCCCAGCATTTT. It yields the protein CASRAGGQYQPQHF.

The V and J genes are TRBV27 and TRBJ2-1; D tentatively reads TRBD1 or TRBD2 (7 bases each). This CDR3 spans 14 amino acids. Germline lookup yields CDR1 MNHEY and CDR2 SMNVEV (reference sequence). Trimming removed 5 bases from V and 8 bases from J, with 16 bases in between. The CDR3 sequence: CASSVMQGGYEQFF. CDR3 DNA: TGTGCCAGCAGTGTAATGCAGGGGGGGTATGAGCAGTTCTTC.

The chain joins TRBV27 to TRBJ1-6, with D tentatively TRBD1 (6 bases). The germline CDR1 and CDR2 sequences are MNHEY and SMNVEV (reference sequence). V was clipped by 2 bases and J by 6 bases, with 11 bases between them. The CDR3 spans 15 residues. DNA for the CDR3: TGTGCCAGCAGTTTAGAGGGGGGCCCTAATTCACCCCTCCACTTT. Protein: CASSLEGGPNSPLHF.

This sequence joins TRBV5-1 and TRBJ1-3; D uncertain. Trimming removed 4 bases at V and 0 bases at J, with 11 bases between. CDR1 SGHRS and CDR2 YFSETQ come from the germline V gene. The CDR3 is 15 residues long. CDR3 residues: CASSVDAGSGNTIYF. The CDR3 DNA follows: TGCGCCAGCAGCGTGGACGCAGGCTCTGGAAACACCATATATTTT.

Here the CDR3 reads CASSVGSGKVAEAFF. The DNA of the CDR3 is TGTGCCAGCAGCGTAGGCTCAGGGAAGGTGGCTGAAGCTTTCTTT. This rearrangement joins TRBV9 to TRBJ1-1; maybe TRBD1 (5 bases). The CDR3 extends over 15 amino acids. Trimming cost V 0 bases and J 6 bases, with 15 bases left between them. CDR1 and CDR2 (germline): SGDLS, YYNGEE.

This clone is a singleton in its sample. V gene TRBV6-2 or TRBV6-3 combines with J gene TRBJ1-2; 7 bases fit TRBD1. The CDR3 contains 15 residues. With V trimmed by 5 bases and J by 5 bases, 11 bases remained unmatched. The germline V gene has CDR1 MNHEY and CDR2 SVGEGT. The CDR3 region is CASSKSGTVNYGYTF. The CDR3 DNA is TGTGCCAGCAGTAAATCCGGGACAGTTAATTATGGCTACACCTTC.

This chain uses TRBV6-1 with TRBJ1-2, with a tentative D call TRBD1 (6 bases). Germline CDR1 and CDR2: MNHNS and SASEGT. V lost 2 bases and J lost 4, with 14 bases in between. The CDR3 is made up of 15 amino acids. The CDR3 DNA sequence: TGTGCCAGCAGTGAACAGACAGGTACCAGCTATGGCTACACCTTC. Protein sequence: CASSEQTGTSYGYTF.

With regard to this clone: Within the sample, other DNA sequences also encode this same CDR3. The J gene is TRBJ2-6, the V gene TRBV19, with D uncertain. V lost 1 base to trimming and J lost 4 bases, with 8 bases between them. This CDR3 is built from 15 residues. Germline values: CDR1 LNHDA, CDR2 SQIVND (reference sequence). CDR3 protein: CASSIGTGGANVLTF. The CDR3 DNA sequence: TGTGCCAGTAGTATAGGGACCGGGGGGGCCAACGTCCTGACTTTC.

The gene calls are TRBV27 and TRBJ2-7; maybe TRBD1 (5 bases). Looked up from germline, CDR1 is MNHEY and CDR2 is SMNVEV (reference sequence). CDR3 length: 13 amino acids. Trimming pared 9 bases from V and 0 bases from J, leaving 12 bases between. This CDR3 reads CASSGRPSYEQYF. The CDR3 bases are TGTGCCAGTTCAGGGCGACCCTCCTACGAGCAGTACTTC.

V and J are TRBV6-1 and TRBJ2-7; maybe TRBD1 (5 bases). V lost 2 bases, J lost 4 bases, and 15 bases lay in between. Germline V gene lookup returns CDR1 MNHNS and CDR2 SASEGT. This CDR3 spans 15 amino acids. The CDR3 DNA reads as TGTGCCAGCAGTGAATCCAGGGCGGTGATTTACGAGCAGTACTTC. Amino acids: CASSESRAVIYEQYF.

The chain carries TRBV19 and TRBJ1-5; 11 nucleotides match TRBD1. This CDR3 contains 15 residues. V shed 6 bases and J 4 bases; nucleotides not matched to a gene: 5. The germline gives CDR1 LNHDA, CDR2 SQIVND (reference sequence). The CDR3 DNA sequence: TGTGCCAGTAGGTTCGGGACAGGGGGAAATCAGCCCCAGCATTTT. Translating gives CASRFGTGGNQPQHF.